This record looks at one T cell receptor (beta chain) sequence and its context. What it binds is not known. These data come from a study of identical twins. The study, taken as a whole, reports: In beta out-of-frame sequences, the excess sharing between twins was weaker.

Unique molecular identifiers were in the cDNA, with template-switch universal primer binding. One entry per CDR3 protein results from TCRdb running MiXCR on the 5' RACE reads. The sample has 1.5 million to 2 million distinct CDR3 sequences, around a third seen once. This receptor was obtained from a newborn girl in good health. Source material: cord blood.

The chain's CDR3 is CASSIGLAGGREAQDTQYF. The CDR3 coding sequence is TGTGCCAGTAGTATCGGGCTAGCGGGAGGGCGTGAGGCACAAGATACGCAGTATTTT. The chain combines TRBV19 with TRBJ2-3; 12 positions agree with TRBD2. The length of the CDR3 is 19 residues. Per germline, CDR1 LNHDA and CDR2 SQIVND (reference sequence). V shed 3 bases and J 5 bases; nucleotides not matched to a gene: 15.